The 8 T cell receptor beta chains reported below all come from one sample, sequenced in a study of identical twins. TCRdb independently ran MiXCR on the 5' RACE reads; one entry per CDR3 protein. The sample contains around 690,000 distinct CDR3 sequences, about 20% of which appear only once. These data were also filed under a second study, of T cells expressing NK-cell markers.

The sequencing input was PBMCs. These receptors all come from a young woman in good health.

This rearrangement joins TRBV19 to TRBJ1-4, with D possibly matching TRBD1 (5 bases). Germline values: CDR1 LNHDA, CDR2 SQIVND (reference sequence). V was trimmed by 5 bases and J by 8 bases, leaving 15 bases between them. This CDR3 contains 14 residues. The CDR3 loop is CASSPSSGEEKLFF. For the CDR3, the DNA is TGTGCCAGTAGTCCCAGCTCGGGGGAGGAAAAACTGTTTTTT.

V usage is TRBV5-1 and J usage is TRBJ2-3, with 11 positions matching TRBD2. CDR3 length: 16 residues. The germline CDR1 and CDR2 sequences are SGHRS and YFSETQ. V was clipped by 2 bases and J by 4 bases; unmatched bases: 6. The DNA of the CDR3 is TGCGCCAGCAGCTTCCCTCTAGCGGGGGGAGCAGATACGCAGTATTTT. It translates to CASSFPLAGGADTQYF.

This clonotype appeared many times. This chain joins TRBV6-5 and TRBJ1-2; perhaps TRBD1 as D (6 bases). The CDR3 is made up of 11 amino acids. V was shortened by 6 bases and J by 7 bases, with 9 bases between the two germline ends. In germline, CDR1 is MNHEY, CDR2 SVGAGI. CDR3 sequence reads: CASRGAGGYTF. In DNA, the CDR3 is TGTGCCAGCAGGGGGGCGGGTGGCTACACCTTC.

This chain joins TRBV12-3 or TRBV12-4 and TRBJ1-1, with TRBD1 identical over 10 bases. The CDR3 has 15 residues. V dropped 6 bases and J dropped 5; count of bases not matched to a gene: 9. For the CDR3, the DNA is TGTGCCAGCAGACTAGGGGACAGGGGAAATACTGAAGCTTTCTTT. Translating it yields CASRLGDRGNTEAFF.

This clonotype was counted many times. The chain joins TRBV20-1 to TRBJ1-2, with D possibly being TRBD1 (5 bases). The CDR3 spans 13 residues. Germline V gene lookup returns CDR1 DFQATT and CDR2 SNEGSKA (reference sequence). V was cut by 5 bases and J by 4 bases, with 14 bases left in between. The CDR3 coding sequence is TGCAGTGCTTCTGACACGGGACCCTATGGCTACACCTTC. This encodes CSASDTGPYGYTF.

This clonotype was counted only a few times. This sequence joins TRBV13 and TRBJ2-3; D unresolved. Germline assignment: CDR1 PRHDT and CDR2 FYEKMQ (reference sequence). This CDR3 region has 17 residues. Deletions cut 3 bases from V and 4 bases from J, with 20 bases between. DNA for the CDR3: TGTGCCAGCAGCTTCGGAACCGAGGTTATATCGGCAGATACGCAGTATTTT. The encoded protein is CASSFGTEVISADTQYF.

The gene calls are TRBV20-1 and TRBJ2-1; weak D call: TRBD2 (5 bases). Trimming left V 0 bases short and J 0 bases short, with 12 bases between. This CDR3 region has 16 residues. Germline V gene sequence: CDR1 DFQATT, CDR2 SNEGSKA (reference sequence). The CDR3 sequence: CSARDPMGSSYNEQFF. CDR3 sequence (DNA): TGCAGTGCTAGAGATCCCATGGGGAGCTCCTACAATGAGCAGTTCTTC.

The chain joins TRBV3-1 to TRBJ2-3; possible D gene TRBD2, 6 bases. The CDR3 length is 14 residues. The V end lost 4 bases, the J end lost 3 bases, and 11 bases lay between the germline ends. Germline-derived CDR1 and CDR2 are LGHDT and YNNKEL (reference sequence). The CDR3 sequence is CASSPGLPTDTQYF. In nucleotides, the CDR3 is TGTGCCAGCAGCCCTGGACTACCTACAGATACGCAGTATTTT.